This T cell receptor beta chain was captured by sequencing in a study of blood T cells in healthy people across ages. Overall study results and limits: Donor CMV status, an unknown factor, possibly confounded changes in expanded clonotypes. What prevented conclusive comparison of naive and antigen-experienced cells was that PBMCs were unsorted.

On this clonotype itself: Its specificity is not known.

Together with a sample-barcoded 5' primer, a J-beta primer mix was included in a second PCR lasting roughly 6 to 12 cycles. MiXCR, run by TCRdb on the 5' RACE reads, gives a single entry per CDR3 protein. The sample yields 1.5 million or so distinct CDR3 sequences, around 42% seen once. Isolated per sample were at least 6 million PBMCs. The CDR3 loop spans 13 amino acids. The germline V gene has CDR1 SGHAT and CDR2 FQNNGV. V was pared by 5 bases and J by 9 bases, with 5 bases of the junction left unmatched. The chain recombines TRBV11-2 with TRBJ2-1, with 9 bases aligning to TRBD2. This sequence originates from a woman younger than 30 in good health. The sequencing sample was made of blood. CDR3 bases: TGTGCCAGCAGCATGGGACTAGCCGGTGAGCAGTTCTTC. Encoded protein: CASSMGLAGEQFF. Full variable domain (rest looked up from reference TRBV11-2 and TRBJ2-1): EAGVAQSPRYKIIEKRQSVAFWCNPISGHATLYWYQQILGQGPKLLIQFQNNGVVDDSQLPKDRFSAERLKGVDSTLKIQPAKLEDSAVYLCASSMGLAGEQFFGPGTRLTVL.